This record covers a single TCR beta chain. Antigen: not known. The 5'RACE method, run with constant-segment primers, produced TCR alpha and TCR beta cDNA libraries (carrying sample barcodes and UMIs). Via MiXCR, TCRdb re-called the 5' RACE reads, giving one row per CDR3 protein. The repertoire holds around 390,000 distinct CDR3 sequences, with 15% to 20% as singletons. J gave up 4 bases and V 4 bases, and 8 bases lay outside the gene matches. There are 16 residues in the CDR3. Germline CDR1 is LNHNV and CDR2 is YYDKDF (reference sequence). This entry comes from a study of T-cell memory formation after mild COVID-19. As for the study in general: TCR clusters showed largely donor specificity.

Study-wide results and caveats: Clones contracting over day 15 to 85 were CD4/CD8 balanced, with later expanders leaning CD4+.

The sample consisted of PBMCs or a T cell subset sorted from them (not recorded which). The chain carries TRBV15 and TRBJ2-1; 9 bases fit TRBD1. The TCR originated in a man between 18 and 35 years old who had mild COVID-19 (a few samples of this study predate the infection). Cell type and time point are not known. This CDR3 reads CATSTKDRGPYNEQFF. The CDR3 bases are TGTGCCACCAGCACCAAGGACAGGGGACCTTACAATGAGCAGTTCTTC.